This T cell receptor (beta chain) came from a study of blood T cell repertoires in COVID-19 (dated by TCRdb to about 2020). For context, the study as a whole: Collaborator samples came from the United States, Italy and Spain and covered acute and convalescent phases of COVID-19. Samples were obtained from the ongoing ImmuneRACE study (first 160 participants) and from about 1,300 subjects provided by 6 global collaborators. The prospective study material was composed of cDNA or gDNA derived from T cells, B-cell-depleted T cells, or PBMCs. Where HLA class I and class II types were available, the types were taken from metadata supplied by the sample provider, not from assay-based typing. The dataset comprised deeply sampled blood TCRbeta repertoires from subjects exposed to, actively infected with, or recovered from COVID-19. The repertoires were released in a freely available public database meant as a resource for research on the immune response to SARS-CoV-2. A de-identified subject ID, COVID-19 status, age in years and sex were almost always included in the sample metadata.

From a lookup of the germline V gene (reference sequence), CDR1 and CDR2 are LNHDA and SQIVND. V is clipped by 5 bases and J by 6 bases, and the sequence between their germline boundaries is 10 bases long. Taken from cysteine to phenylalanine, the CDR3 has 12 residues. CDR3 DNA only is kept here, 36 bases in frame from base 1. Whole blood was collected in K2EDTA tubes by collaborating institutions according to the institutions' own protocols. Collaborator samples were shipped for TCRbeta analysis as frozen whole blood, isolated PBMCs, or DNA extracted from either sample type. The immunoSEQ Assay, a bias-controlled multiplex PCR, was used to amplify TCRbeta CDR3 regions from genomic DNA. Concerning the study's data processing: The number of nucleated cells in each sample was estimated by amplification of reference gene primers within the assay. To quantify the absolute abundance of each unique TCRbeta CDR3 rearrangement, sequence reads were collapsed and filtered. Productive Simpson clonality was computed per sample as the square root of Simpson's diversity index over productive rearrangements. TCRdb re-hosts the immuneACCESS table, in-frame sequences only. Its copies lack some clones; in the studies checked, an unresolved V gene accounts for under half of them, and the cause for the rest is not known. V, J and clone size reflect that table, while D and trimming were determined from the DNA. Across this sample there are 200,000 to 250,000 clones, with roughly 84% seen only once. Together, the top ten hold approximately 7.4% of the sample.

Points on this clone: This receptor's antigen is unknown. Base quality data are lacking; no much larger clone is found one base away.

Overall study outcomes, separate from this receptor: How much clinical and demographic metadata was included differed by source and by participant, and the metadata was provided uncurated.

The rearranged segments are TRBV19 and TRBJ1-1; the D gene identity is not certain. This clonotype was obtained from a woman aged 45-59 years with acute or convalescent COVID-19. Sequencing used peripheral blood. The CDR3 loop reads CASSRGGAEAFF. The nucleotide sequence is TGTGCCAGTAGTCGAGGAGGAGCTGAAGCTTTCTTT.